One sample yielded the 17 T cell receptor beta chains listed below, sequenced in a study of T cells in Graves' hyperthyroidism and ophthalmopathy. The source material, RNA transcripts, was used to amplify TCR beta CDR3 regions. First-round RT-PCR with HTBI primers amplified the TCR CDR3 region. TCRdb re-derived calls from the multiplex PCR reads in MiXCR, one entry per CDR3 protein. The data show 600,000 to 750,000 distinct CDR3 sequences, roughly a sixth seen once. What was sequenced was blood. These receptors were obtained from a man aged 50 to 59 with Graves' hyperthyroidism.

Worth noting for this clonotype: At one boundary the junction diverges from the germline segment, which might be a read error. The chain employs TRBV7-9 and TRBJ2-5; TRBD2 matches 13 bases. The CDR3 contains 16 residues. CDR1 SEHNR and CDR2 FQNEAQ come from the germline V gene (reference sequence). CDR3 nucleotides: TGTGCCGGCAGCTTAAGGACTAGCGGGAGTGGAGAGACCCAGTACTTC. As protein: CAGSLRTSGSGETQYF.

V usage is TRBV7-6 and J usage is TRBJ2-3; TRBD2 aligns across 9 bases. The CDR3 has 16 amino acids. Unmatched junction bases numbered 4, after V lost 2 bases and J lost 1 base. CDR1 and CDR2 from the germline V gene are SGHVS and FNYEAQ. The CDR3: CASSLSLAGRTDTQYF. The CDR3, as DNA: TGTGCCAGCAGCTTATCTCTAGCGGGGCGCACAGATACGCAGTATTTT.

The chain couples TRBV7-9 to TRBJ2-1; no clear D gene. Trimming cost V 2 bases and J 7 bases, with 6 bases left between them. Germline loops: CDR1 SEHNR, CDR2 FQNEAQ (reference sequence). This CDR3 has 12 amino acids. CDR3 sequence (DNA): TGTGCCAGCAGCTTATTGCCGAATGAGCAGTTCTTC. Translation: CASSLLPNEQFF.

This clonotype showed up many times. V is TRBV28 and J is TRBJ1-4, with D maybe TRBD1 (6 bases). The germline V gene has CDR1 MDHEN and CDR2 SYDVKM. Trimming removed 2 bases from V and 4 bases from J, with 14 bases in between. The CDR3 has 16 amino acids. The CDR3 loop is CASSLPGGRGNEKLFF. The CDR3 DNA follows: TGTGCCAGCAGTTTACCTGGGGGGCGAGGTAATGAAAAACTGTTTTTT.

This chain joins TRBV28 and TRBJ2-3; 8 positions agree with TRBD2. Germline-derived CDR1 and CDR2 are MDHEN and SYDVKM. Trimming removed 7 bases from V and 4 bases from J; junction bases left unmatched: 10. This CDR3 has 15 residues. The CDR3 spells CASKGGSGGADTQYF. The CDR3 coding sequence is TGTGCCAGCAAAGGAGGGTCGGGAGGGGCAGATACGCAGTATTTT.

This clonotype was counted between two and nine times. The gene calls are TRBV24-1 and TRBJ2-2, with D unclear. V lost 0 bases and J lost 2, with 9 bases in between. The CDR3 contains 16 residues. CDR1 KGHDR and CDR2 SFDVKD come from the germline V gene. CDR3 sequence reads: CATSDLGDRNTGELFF. The CDR3 DNA follows: TGTGCCACCAGTGATTTGGGCGACCGAAACACCGGGGAGCTGTTTTTT.

This chain joins TRBV9 and TRBJ1-6; D might be TRBD1 (6 bases). The germline V and J ends were trimmed by 0 bases and 6 bases, with 10 bases remaining between them. Per the germline V gene, CDR1 is SGDLS and CDR2 is YYNGEE. CDR3 length: 15 residues. The CDR3 nucleotides are TGTGCCAGCAGCGTAGAAGACAGGTCTAATTCACCCCTCCACTTT. This encodes CASSVEDRSNSPLHF. Using reference TRBV9 and TRBJ1-6 for the parts outside the CDR3, the full variable domain is DSGVTQTPKHLITATGQRVTLRCSPRSGDLSVYWYQQSLDQGLQFLIQYYNGEERAKGNILERFSAQQFPDLHSELNLSSLELGDSALYFCASSVEDRSNSPLHFGNGTRLTVT.

This clonotype was seen more than once but under ten times. The gene calls are TRBV5-5 and TRBJ1-4; D gene uncertain. Germline values: CDR1 SGHKS, CDR2 YYEKEE (reference sequence). The CDR3 is 14 residues long. V lost 5 bases and J lost 8, with 16 bases in between. The CDR3 DNA reads TGTGCCAGCAGTAGGGCGGATGTTGGGGAAAAACTGTTTTTT. Its protein is CASSRADVGEKLFF.

This clonotype was counted only a few times. The gene calls are TRBV15 and TRBJ1-5; the D is unclear. V lost 3 bases to trimming and J lost 9 bases, with 15 bases between them. The CDR3 loop spans 14 amino acids. Germline CDR1 and CDR2: LNHNV and YYDKDF (reference sequence). The CDR3 DNA reads as TGTGCCACCAGCAGGTGGACTCTACTTAGGCCCCAGCATTTT. It yields the protein CATSRWTLLRPQHF. The full variable domain, in which reference TRBV15 and TRBJ1-5 provide the parts outside the CDR3, is DAMVIQNPRYQVTQFGKPVTLSCSQTLNHNVMYWYQQKSSQAPKLLFHYYDKDFNNEADTPDNFQSRRPNTSFCFLDIRSPGLGDTAMYLCATSRWTLLRPQHFGDGTRLSIL.

This clonotype was detected ten times or more. This chain links TRBV12-3 or TRBV12-4 with TRBJ2-3; weak D call: TRBD2 (6 bases). The V gene lost 0 bases and the J gene lost 2 bases, with 18 bases spanning the gap. The CDR3 consists of 18 residues. Here the CDR3 DNA reads TGTGCCAGCAGTTTAGCTTCCTCGCGGCTAGCGATCACAGATACGCAGTATTTT. Protein product: CASSLASSRLAITDTQYF.

The chain links TRBV27 to TRBJ2-1; 7 nucleotides agree with TRBD2. J was trimmed by 11 bases and V by 5 bases; bases with no gene match: 18. CDR3 size: 16 residues. Germline lookup yields CDR1 MNHEY and CDR2 SMNVEV (reference sequence). The CDR3 DNA is TGTGCCAGCAGTCCCCTTGAGGGAGGGCGACACTATAAGCAGTTCTTC. This encodes CASSPLEGGRHYKQFF.

This clonotype was seen ten or more times. The chain is built from TRBV24-1 and TRBJ1-5; D is uncertain. This CDR3 contains 14 residues. Trimming removed 9 bases from V and 2 bases from J, with 13 bases in between. CDR1 KGHDR and CDR2 SFDVKD come from the germline V gene. CDR3 region: CATAYGLGNQPQHF. The CDR3 coding sequence is TGTGCCACCGCTTATGGCCTGGGCAATCAGCCCCAGCATTTT.

The chain links TRBV20-1 to TRBJ2-5; D unclear. The CDR3 is 13 amino acids. From germline, CDR1 is DFQATT and CDR2 SNEGSKA (reference sequence). Trimming took 5 bases from V and 0 from J, leaving 10 bases between them. The CDR3 DNA sequence: TGCAGTGCTCAGGCTAAGTACCAAGAGACCCAGTACTTC. It translates to CSAQAKYQETQYF.

This clonotype came up a few times. V is TRBV24-1 and J is TRBJ2-6, with a weak D call TRBD1 (5 bases). Trimming shortened V by 9 bases and J by 0 bases, and 17 bases separated the two germline ends. This CDR3 spans 17 amino acids. Germline V gives CDR1 KGHDR, CDR2 SFDVKD. CDR3 sequence: CATAPTDTRSGANVLTF. Written as DNA, the CDR3 is TGTGCCACCGCACCGACAGATACCCGCTCTGGGGCCAACGTCCTGACTTTC.

The chain has TRBV5-1 and TRBJ1-1, with D perhaps matching TRBD1 (5 bases). This CDR3 comprises 15 residues. Germline V gene sequence: CDR1 SGHRS, CDR2 YFSETQ. Trimming stripped 4 bases from V and 3 bases from J, with 16 bases between. CDR3 sequence: CASSPGQGTYTEAFF. CDR3 DNA sequence: TGCGCCAGCAGCCCCGGACAAGGTACGTACACTGAAGCTTTCTTT.

This clonotype has a count of ten or more. The chain links TRBV3-1 to TRBJ1-5, with D perhaps TRBD1 (6 bases). V was shortened by 4 bases and J by 4 bases, with 11 bases between the two germline ends. This CDR3 has 14 residues. Germline V gene data show CDR1 as LGHDT and CDR2 as YNNKEL (reference sequence). In DNA form, the CDR3 reads TGTGCCAGCAGCCCCGGACAGATTAATCAGCCCCAGCATTTT. Residues: CASSPGQINQPQHF. The variable domain in full, with the rest retrieved from reference TRBV3-1 and TRBJ1-5, is DTAVSQTPKYLVTQMGNDKSIKCEQNLGHDTMYWYKQDSKKFLKIMFSYNNKELIINETVPNRFSPKSPDKAHLNLHINSLELGDSAVYFCASSPGQINQPQHFGDGTRLSIL.

This clonotype came up many times. V and J are TRBV6-1 and TRBJ2-7, with D tentatively TRBD1 (6 bases). Germline assignment: CDR1 MNHNS and CDR2 SASEGT. V lost 5 bases to trimming and J lost 6 bases, with 8 bases between them. The CDR3 is 11 residues long. CDR3 nucleotide sequence: TGTGCCAGCAGTTGGGGGCGCGAGCAGTACTTC. Residues: CASSWGREQYF.